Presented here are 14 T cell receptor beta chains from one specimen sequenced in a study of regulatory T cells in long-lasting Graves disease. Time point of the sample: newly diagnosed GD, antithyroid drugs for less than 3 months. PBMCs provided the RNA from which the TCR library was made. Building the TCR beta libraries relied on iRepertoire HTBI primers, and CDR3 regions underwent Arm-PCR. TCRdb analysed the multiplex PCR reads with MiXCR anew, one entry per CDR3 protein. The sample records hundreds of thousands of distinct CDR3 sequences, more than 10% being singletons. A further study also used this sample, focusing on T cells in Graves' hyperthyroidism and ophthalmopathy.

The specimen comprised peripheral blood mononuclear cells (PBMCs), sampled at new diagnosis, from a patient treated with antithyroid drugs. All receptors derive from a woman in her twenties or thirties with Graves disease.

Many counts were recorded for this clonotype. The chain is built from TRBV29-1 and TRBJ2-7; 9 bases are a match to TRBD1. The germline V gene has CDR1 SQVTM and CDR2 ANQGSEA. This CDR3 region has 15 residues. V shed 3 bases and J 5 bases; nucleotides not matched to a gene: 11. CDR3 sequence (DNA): TGCAGCGTTGAGGCCGGGACAGGGCCTTTCGACGAGCAGTACTTC. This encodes CSVEAGTGPFDEQYF.

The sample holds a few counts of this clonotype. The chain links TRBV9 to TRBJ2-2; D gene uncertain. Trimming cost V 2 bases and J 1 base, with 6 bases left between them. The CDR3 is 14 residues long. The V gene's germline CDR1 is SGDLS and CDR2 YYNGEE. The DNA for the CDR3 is TGTGCCAGCAGCGTCTTAGGGAACACCGGGGAGCTGTTTTTT. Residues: CASSVLGNTGELFF. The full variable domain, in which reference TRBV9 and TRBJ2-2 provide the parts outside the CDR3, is DSGVTQTPKHLITATGQRVTLRCSPRSGDLSVYWYQQSLDQGLQFLIQYYNGEERAKGNILERFSAQQFPDLHSELNLSSLELGDSALYFCASSVLGNTGELFFGEGSRLTVL.

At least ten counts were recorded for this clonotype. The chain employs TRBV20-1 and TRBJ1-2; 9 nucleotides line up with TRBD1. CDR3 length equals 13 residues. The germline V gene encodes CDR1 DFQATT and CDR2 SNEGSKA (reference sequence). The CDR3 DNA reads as TGCAAACCTACAGGGGGCGCCGGTTATGGCTACACCTTC. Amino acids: CKPTGGAGYGYTF.

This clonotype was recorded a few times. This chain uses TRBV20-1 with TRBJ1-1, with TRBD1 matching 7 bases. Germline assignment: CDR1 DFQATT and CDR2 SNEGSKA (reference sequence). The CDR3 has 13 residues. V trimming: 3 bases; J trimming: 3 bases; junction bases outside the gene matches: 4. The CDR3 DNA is TGCAGTGCTAGGGGACAGTACCACACTGAAGCTTTCTTT. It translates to CSARGQYHTEAFF.

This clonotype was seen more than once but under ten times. The CDR3 reads CSAVSSASQETQYF. CDR3 in DNA: TGCAGTGCTGTAAGTTCGGCTAGCCAAGAGACCCAGTACTTC. The chain is built from TRBV20-1 and TRBJ2-5; no definite D call. V was shortened by 5 bases and J by 1 base, with 14 bases between the two germline ends. CDR1 DFQATT and CDR2 SNEGSKA come from the germline V gene (reference sequence). The length of the CDR3 is 14 residues.

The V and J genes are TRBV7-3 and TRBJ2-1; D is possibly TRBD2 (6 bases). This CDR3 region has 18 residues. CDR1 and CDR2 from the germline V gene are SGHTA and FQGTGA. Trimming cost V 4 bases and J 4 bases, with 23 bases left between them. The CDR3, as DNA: TGTGCCAGCAGCTCACTAGCCCCCCCCACGGGGGTTTACAATGAGCAGTTCTTC. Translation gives CASSSLAPPTGVYNEQFF. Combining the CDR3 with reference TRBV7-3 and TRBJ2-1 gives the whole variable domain GAGVSQTPSNKVTEKGKYVELRCDPISGHTALYWYRQSLGQGPEFLIYFQGTGAADDSGLPNDRFFAVRPEGSVSTLKIQRTERGDSAVYLCASSSLAPPTGVYNEQFFGPGTRLTVL.

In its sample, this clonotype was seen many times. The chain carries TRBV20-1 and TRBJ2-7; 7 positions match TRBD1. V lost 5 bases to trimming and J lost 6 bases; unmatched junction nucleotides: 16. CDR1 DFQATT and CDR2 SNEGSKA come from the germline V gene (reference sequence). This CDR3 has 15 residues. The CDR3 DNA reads TGCAGTGCTCAGACCCCCGACAGGGTAAGGGCCGAGCAGTACTTC. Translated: CSAQTPDRVRAEQYF.

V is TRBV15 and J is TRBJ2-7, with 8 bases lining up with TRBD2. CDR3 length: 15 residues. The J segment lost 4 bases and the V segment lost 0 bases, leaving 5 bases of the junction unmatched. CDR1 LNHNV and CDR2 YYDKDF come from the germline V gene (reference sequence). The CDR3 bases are TGTGCCACCAGCAGAGATCAAGCGGGAGAATACGAGCAGTACTTC. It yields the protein CATSRDQAGEYEQYF.

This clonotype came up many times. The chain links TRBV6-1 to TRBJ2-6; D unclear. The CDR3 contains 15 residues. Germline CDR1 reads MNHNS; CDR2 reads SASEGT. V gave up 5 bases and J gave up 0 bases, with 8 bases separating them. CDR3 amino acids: CASSRQSSGANVLTF. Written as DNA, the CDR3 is TGTGCCAGCAGTAGGCAGAGCTCTGGGGCCAACGTCCTGACTTTC.

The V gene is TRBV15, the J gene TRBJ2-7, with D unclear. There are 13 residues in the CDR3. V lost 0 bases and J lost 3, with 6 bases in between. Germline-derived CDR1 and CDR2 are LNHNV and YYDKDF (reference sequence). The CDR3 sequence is CATSRDVDYEQYF. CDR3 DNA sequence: TGTGCCACCAGCAGAGATGTTGACTACGAGCAGTACTTC.

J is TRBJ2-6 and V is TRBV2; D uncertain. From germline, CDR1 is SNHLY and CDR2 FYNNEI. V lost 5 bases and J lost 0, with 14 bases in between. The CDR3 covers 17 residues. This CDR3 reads CASSFRAALSGANVLTF. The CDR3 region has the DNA TGTGCCAGCAGTTTCCGGGCCGCACTCTCTGGGGCCAACGTCCTGACTTTC.

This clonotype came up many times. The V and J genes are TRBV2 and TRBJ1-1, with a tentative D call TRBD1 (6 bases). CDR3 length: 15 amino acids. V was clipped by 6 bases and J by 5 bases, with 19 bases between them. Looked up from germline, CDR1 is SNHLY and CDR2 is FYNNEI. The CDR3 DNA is TGTGCCAGCAGCTCCACCAATCCGGGACAAACTGAAGCTTTCTTT. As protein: CASSSTNPGQTEAFF.

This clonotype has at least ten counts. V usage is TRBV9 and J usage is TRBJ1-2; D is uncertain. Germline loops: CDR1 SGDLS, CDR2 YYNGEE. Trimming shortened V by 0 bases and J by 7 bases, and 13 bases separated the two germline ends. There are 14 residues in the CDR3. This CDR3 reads CASSVEGGLGGYTF. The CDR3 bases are TGTGCCAGCAGCGTAGAGGGCGGACTAGGTGGCTACACCTTC. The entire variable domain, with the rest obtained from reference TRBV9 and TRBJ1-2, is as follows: DSGVTQTPKHLITATGQRVTLRCSPRSGDLSVYWYQQSLDQGLQFLIQYYNGEERAKGNILERFSAQQFPDLHSELNLSSLELGDSALYFCASSVEGGLGGYTFGSGTRLTVV.

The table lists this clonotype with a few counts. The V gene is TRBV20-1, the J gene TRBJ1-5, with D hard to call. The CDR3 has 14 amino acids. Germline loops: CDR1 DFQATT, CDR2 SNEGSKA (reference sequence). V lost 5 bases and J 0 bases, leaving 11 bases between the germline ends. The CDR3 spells CSAAQAISNQPQHF. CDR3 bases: TGCAGTGCTGCGCAGGCTATTAGCAATCAGCCCCAGCATTTT.